Following are 6 T cell receptor beta chains from one sample sequenced in a study of persistence of HIV-infected CD4 T cells. Their recognized antigens are unknown. The libraries were made with immunoSEQ version 4 in survey mode. The assay was immunoSEQ multiplex PCR, and TCRdb's table has in-frame clones only and misses some. The data show about 28,000 clones, roughly four fifths seen once. Cells were stimulated with CMV-infected fibroblast lysates at approximately 10 ug/mL. Sorted nonresponding memory CD4+ T cells were CD40L-negative, CD69-negative, CD45RO-high. This sample comprised CD4+ T cells sorted from PBMCs after approximately 18-hour stimulation, obtained from a patient who received antiretroviral therapy. The receptors originated from an adult man with HIV who was CMV-seropositive.

This chain joins TRBV28 and TRBJ1-2, with TRBD1 matching 9 bases. CDR3 length equals 15 residues. CDR1 and CDR2 (germline): MDHEN, SYDVKM. Losses at the gene ends were 8 bases for V and 7 bases for J; bases not matched to a gene: 14. The CDR3 sequence is CASSANRGLFSGYTF. CDR3 nucleotides: TGTGCCAGCTCCGCCAACAGGGGGCTATTCTCTGGCTACACCTTC.

V and J are TRBV3-1 (or the pseudogene TRBV3-2) and TRBJ2-7; D may be TRBD1 (6 bases). V was clipped by 3 bases and J by 4 bases, with 7 bases between them. The CDR3 length is 12 residues. Per germline, CDR1 LGHDT and CDR2 YNNKEL (reference sequence). The CDR3 loop reads CASSQDRYEQYF. CDR3 DNA: TGTGCCAGCAGCCAGGACAGATACGAGCAGTACTTC.

This clone was observed a handful of times. This chain joins TRBV18 and TRBJ1-5; D not resolved. The length of the CDR3 is 12 residues. Trimming stripped 3 bases from V and 3 bases from J, with 3 bases between. Germline values: CDR1 KGHSH, CDR2 LQKENI. The CDR3 reads CASSPTNQPQHF. The CDR3 region has the DNA TGTGCCAGCTCACCGACCAATCAGCCCCAGCATTTT.

The CDR3 coding sequence is TGTGCCATCAGTGAGGGCACAGGGGGCACTTATCAGCCCCAGCATTTT. It codes for CAISEGTGGTYQPQHF. The rearrangement links TRBV10-3 to TRBJ1-5; 9 positions agree with TRBD1. This CDR3 spans 16 amino acids. Germline CDR1 and CDR2: ENHRY and SYGVKD. The V gene end was trimmed by 2 bases and the J gene end by 5 bases; junction bases not matched to a gene: 7.

This rearrangement joins TRBV7-3 to TRBJ2-2; 7 bases line up with TRBD1. The CDR3 is 16 residues long. V shed 1 base and J 2 bases; nucleotides not matched to a gene: 4. The germline gives CDR1 SGHTA, CDR2 FQGTGA. The CDR3 sequence: CASSLRGTVNTGELFF. The CDR3 DNA is TGTGCCAGCAGCTTAAGGGGGACAGTTAACACCGGGGAGCTGTTTTTT.

The chain carries TRBV27 and TRBJ2-7; 9 bases line up with TRBD1. The CDR3 length is 15 residues. Germline assignment: CDR1 MNHEY and CDR2 SMNVEV (reference sequence). V shed 3 bases, J shed 4 bases, and the junction held 7 bases outside the gene matches. The CDR3 DNA sequence: TGTGCCAGCAGTTTTAAGGGACAGGGTCTTTACGAGCAGTACTTC. Its translation is CASSFKGQGLYEQYF.